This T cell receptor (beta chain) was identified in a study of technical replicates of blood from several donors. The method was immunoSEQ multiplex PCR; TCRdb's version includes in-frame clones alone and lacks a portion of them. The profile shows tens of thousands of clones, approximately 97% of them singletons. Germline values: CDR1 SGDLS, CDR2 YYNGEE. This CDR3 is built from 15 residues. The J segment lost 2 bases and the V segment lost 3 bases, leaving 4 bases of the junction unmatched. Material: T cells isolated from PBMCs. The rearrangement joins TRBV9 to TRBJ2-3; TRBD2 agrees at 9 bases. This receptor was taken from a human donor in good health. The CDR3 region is CASSGSGGLTDTQYF. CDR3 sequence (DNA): TGTGCCAGCAGCGGTAGCGGGGGCCTCACAGATACGCAGTATTTT.